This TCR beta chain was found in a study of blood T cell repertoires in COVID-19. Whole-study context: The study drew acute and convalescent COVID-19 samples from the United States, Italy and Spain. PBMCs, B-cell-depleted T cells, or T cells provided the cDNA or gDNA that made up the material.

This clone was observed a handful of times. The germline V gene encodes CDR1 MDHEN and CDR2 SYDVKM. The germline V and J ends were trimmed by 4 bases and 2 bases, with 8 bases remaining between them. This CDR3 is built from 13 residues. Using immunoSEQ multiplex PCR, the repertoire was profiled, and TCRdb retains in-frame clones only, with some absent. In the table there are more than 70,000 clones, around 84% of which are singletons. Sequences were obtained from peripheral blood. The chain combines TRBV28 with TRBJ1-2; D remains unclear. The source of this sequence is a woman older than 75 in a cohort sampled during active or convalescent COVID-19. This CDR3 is CASSWSQNYGYTF. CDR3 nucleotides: TGTGCCAGCAGTTGGAGTCAGAACTATGGCTACACCTTC.